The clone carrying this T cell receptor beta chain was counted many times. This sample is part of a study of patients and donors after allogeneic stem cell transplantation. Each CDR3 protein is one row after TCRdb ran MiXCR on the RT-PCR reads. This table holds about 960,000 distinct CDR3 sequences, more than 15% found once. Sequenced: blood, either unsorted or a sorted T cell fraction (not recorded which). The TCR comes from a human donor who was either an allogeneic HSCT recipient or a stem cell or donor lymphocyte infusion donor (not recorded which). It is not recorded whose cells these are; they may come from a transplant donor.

CDR3 protein: CASSKTGGFNSNQPQHF. CDR3 in DNA: TGTGCCAGCAGTAAGACAGGGGGCTTCAATAGCAATCAGCCCCAGCATTTT. The rearrangement joins TRBV12-3 or TRBV12-4 to TRBJ1-5; 10 positions match TRBD1. V gave up 5 bases and J gave up 0 bases; unmatched junction bases: 7. This CDR3 is 17 amino acids long.